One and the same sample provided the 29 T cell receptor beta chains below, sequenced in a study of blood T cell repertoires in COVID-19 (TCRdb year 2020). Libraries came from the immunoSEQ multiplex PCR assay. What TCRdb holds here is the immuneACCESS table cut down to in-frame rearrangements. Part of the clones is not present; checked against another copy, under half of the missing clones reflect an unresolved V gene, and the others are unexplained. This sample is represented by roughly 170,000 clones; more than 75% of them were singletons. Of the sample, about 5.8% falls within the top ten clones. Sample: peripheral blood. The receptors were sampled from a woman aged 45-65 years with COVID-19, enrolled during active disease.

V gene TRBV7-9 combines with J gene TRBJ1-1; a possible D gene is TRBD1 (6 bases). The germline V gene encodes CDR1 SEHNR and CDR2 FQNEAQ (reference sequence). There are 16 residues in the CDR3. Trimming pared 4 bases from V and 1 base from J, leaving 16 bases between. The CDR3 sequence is CASSSNRDMQNTEAFF. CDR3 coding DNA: TGTGCCAGCAGCTCAAACCGGGACATGCAGAACACTGAAGCTTTCTTT.

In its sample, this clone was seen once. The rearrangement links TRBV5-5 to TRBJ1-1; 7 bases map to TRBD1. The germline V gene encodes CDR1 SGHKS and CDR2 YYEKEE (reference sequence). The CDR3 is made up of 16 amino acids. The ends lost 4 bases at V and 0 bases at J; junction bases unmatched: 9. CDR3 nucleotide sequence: TGTGCCAGCAGCACTTCCGGGACAGTTATGAACACTGAAGCTTTCTTT. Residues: CASSTSGTVMNTEAFF.

CDR3 DNA sequence: TGTGCCAGCAGTTACGGGCGGACATTTGAAGCTTTCTTT. Protein sequence: CASSYGRTFEAFF. This chain joins TRBV6-5 and TRBJ1-1, with D possibly TRBD1 on 5 matching bases. Germline V gene sequence: CDR1 MNHEY, CDR2 SVGAGI. V was clipped by 2 bases and J by 7 bases, with 11 bases between them. The CDR3 spans 13 residues.

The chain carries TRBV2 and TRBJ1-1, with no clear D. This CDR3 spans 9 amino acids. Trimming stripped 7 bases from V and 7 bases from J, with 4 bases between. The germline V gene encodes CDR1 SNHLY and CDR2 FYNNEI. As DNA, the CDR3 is TGTGCCAGCACGGGTGAAGCTTTCTTT. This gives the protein CASTGEAFF.

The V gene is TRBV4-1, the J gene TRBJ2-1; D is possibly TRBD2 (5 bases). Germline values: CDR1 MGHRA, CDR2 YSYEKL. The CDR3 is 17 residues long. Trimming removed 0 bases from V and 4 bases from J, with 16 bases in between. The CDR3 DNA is TGCGCCAGCAGCCAAGATAATCGGGCCCCGGGATACAATGAGCAGTTCTTC. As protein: CASSQDNRAPGYNEQFF.

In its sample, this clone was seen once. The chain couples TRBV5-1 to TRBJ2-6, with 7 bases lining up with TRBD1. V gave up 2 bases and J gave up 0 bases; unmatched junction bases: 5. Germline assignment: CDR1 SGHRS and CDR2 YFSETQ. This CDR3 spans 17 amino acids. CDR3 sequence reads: CASSLGDRDSGANVLTF. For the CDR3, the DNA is TGCGCCAGCAGCTTAGGGGACAGAGACTCTGGGGCCAACGTCCTGACTTTC.

The DNA of the CDR3 is TGTGCCAGCAGTTACTCCGGGAGCTCCTATAATTCACCCCTCCACTTT. Residues: CASSYSGSSYNSPLHF. The rearrangement links TRBV6-5 to TRBJ1-6; D gene ambiguous. CDR3 size: 16 residues. Trimming removed 0 bases at V and 0 bases at J, with 6 bases between. Germline assignment: CDR1 MNHEY and CDR2 SVGAGI.

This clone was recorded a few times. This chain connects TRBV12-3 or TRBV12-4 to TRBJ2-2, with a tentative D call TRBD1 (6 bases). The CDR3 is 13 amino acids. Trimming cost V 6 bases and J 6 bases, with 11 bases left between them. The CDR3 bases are TGTGCCAGCAGGTTACAGGGTTCCGGGGAGCTGTTTTTT. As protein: CASRLQGSGELFF.

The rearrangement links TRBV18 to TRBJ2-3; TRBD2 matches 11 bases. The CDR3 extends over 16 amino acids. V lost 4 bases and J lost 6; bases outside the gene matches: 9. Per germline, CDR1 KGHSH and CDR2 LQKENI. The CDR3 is CASSLYSGGESDTQYF. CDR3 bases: TGTGCCAGCTCACTCTATAGCGGGGGGGAGTCGGATACGCAGTATTTT.

CDR3 nucleotide sequence: TGCGCCAGCAGCTCCCTGGGGGAAGGACAGGGGGTCGCAGATACGCAGTATTTT. This sequence encodes CASSSLGEGQGVADTQYF. V gene TRBV5-1 combines with J gene TRBJ2-3; 10 positions match TRBD1. Germline V lookup: CDR1 SGHRS, CDR2 YFSETQ. CDR3 length equals 18 residues. V lost 3 bases to trimming and J lost 4 bases; unmatched junction nucleotides: 14.

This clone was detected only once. This chain's CDR3 is CATDSGLKYEQYF. Here the CDR3 DNA reads TGTGCCACCGACTCGGGACTTAAGTACGAGCAGTACTTC. The chain couples TRBV10-3 to TRBJ2-7; D may be TRBD2 (6 bases). Germline-derived CDR1 and CDR2 are ENHRY and SYGVKD. V was cut by 10 bases and J by 4 bases, with 17 bases left in between. CDR3 length: 13 residues.

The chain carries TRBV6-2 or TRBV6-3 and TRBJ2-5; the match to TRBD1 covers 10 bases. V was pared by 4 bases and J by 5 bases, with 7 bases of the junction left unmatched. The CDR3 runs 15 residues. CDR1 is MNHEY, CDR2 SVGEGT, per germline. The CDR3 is CASSSGTGARETQYF. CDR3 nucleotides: TGTGCCAGCAGTTCAGGGACAGGGGCGAGGGAGACCCAGTACTTC.

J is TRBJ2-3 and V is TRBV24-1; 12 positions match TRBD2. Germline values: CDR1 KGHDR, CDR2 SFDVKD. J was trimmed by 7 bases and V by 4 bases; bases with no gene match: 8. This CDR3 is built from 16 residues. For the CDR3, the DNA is TGTGCCACCAGTGACCATACTAGCGGGGGGACAAATACGCAGTATTTT. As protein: CATSDHTSGGTNTQYF.

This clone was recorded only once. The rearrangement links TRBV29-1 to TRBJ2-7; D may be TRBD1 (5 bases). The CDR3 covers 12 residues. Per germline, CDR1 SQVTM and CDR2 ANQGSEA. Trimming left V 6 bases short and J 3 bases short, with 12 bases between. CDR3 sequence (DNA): TGCAGCGTAACCGGACAAGACTACGAGCAGTACTTC. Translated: CSVTGQDYEQYF.

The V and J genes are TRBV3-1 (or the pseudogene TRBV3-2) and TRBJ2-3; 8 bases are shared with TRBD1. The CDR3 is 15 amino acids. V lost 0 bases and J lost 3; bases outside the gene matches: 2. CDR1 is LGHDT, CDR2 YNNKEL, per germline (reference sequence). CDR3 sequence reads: CASSQDGTGTDTQYF. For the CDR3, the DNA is TGTGCCAGCAGCCAAGATGGGACAGGTACAGATACGCAGTATTTT.

CDR3 coding DNA: TGTGCCAGCAGCTTAACGGGACAGGGAGGGGAGACCCAGTACTTC. It specifies CASSLTGQGGETQYF. This chain uses TRBV7-3 with TRBJ2-5; 9 bases align to TRBD1. Germline CDR1 and CDR2: SGHTA and FQGTGA. Trimming removed 0 bases from V and 5 bases from J; junction bases left unmatched: 4. The CDR3 covers 15 residues.

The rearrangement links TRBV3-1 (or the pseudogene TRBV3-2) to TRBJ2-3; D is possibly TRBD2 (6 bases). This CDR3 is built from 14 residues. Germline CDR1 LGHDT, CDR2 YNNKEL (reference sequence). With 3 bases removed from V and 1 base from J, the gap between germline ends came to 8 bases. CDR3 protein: CASSQRGGTDTQYF. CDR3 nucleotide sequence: TGTGCCAGCAGCCAGCGGGGAGGCACAGATACGCAGTATTTT.

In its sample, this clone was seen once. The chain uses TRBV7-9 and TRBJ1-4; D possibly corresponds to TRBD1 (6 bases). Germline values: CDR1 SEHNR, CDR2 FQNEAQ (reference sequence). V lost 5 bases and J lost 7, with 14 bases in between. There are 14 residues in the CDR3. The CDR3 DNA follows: TGTGCCAGCAGCCCCCGCCTAGGGGGTGAAAAACTGTTTTTT. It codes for CASSPRLGGEKLFF.

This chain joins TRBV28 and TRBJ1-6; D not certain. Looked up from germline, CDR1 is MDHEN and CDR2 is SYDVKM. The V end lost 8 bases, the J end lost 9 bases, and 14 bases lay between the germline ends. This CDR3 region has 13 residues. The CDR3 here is CASFTAAGSPLHF. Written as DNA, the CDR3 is TGTGCCAGCTTTACTGCCGCGGGTTCACCCCTCCACTTT.

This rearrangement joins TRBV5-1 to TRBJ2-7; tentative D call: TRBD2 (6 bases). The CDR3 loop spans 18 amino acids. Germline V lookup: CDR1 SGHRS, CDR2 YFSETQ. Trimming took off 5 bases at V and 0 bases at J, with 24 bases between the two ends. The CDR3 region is CASSEGLDYTRSSYEQYF. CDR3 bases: TGCGCCAGCAGTGAAGGTTTGGACTACACCAGGAGCTCCTACGAGCAGTACTTC.

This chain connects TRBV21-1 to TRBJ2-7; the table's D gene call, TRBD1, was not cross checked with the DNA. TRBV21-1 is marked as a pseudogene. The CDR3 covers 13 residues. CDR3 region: CASSLDRGYEQYF. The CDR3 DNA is TGTGCCAGCAGCCTCGACAGGGGTTACGAGCAGTACTTC.

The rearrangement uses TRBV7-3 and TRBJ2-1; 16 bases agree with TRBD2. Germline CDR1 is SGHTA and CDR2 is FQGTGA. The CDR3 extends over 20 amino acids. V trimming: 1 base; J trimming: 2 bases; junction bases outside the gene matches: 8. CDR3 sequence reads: CASSLNFGTSGGAPYNEQFF. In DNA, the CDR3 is TGTGCCAGCAGCTTAAATTTCGGGACTAGCGGGGGGGCCCCCTACAATGAGCAGTTCTTC. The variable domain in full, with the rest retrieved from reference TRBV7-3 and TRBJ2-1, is GAGVSQTPSNKVTEKGKYVELRCDPISGHTALYWYRQSLGQGPEFLIYFQGTGAADDSGLPNDRFFAVRPEGSVSTLKIQRTERGDSAVYLCASSLNFGTSGGAPYNEQFFGPGTRLTVL.

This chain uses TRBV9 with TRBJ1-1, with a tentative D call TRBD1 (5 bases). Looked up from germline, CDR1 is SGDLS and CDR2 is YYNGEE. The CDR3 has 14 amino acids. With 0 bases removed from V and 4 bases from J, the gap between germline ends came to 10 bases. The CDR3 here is CASSVGGGTTEAFF. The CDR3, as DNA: TGTGCCAGCAGCGTAGGCGGAGGGACCACTGAAGCTTTCTTT. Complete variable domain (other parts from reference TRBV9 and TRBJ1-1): DSGVTQTPKHLITATGQRVTLRCSPRSGDLSVYWYQQSLDQGLQFLIQYYNGEERAKGNILERFSAQQFPDLHSELNLSSLELGDSALYFCASSVGGGTTEAFFGQGTRLTVV.

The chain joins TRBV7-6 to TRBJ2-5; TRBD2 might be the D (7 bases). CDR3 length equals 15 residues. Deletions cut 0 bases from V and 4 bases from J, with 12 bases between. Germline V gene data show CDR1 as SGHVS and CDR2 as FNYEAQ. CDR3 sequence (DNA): TGTGCCAGCAGCTTAGCGGGGGGGCTTGTAGAGACCCAGTACTTC. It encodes CASSLAGGLVETQYF.

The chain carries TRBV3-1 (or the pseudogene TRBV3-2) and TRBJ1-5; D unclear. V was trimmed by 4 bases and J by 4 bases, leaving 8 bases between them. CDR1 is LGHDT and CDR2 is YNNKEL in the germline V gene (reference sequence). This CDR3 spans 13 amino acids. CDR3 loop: CASSPWANQPQHF. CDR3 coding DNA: TGTGCCAGCAGCCCATGGGCGAATCAGCCCCAGCATTTT.

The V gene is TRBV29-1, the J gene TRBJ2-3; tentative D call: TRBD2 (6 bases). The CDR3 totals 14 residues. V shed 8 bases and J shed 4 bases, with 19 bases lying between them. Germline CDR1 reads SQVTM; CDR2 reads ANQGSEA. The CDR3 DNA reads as TGCAGCCCCCGATGGCGGGATGGGGCAGATACGCAGTATTTT. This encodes CSPRWRDGADTQYF.

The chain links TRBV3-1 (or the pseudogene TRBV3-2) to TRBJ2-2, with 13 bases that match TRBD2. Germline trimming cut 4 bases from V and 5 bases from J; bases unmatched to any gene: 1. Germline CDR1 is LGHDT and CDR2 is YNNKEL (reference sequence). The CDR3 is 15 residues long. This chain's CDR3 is CASSPTSGGTGELFF. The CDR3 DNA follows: TGTGCCAGCAGCCCGACTAGCGGGGGGACCGGGGAGCTGTTTTTT.

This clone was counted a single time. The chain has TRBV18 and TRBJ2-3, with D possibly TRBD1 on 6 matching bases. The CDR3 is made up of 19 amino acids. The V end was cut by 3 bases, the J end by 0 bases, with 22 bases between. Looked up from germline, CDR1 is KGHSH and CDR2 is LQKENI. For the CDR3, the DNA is TGTGCCAGCTCACCTACTGTACAGGGTTTGTCGTCAAGCACAGATACGCAGTATTTT. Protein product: CASSPTVQGLSSSTDTQYF.

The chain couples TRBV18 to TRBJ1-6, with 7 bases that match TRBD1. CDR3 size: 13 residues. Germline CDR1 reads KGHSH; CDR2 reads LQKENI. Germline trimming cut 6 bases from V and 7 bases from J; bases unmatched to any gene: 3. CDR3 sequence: CASSGQRNSPLHF. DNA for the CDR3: TGTGCCAGCTCGGGACAGCGCAATTCACCCCTCCACTTT.